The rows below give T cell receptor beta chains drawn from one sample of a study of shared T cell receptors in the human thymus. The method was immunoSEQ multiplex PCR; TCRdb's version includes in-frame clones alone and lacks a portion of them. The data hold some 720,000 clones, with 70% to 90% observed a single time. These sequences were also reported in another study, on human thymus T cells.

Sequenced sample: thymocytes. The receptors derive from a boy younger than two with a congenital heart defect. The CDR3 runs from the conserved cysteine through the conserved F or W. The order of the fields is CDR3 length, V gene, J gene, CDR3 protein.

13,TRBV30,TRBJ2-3,CAWNQARGDTQYF
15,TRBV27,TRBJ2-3,CASSQSSWEADTQYF
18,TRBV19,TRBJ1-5,CASSIGDIPFGSNQPQHF
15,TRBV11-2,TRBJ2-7,CASSSDSLEGLEQYF
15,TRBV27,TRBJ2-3,CASRLRESTTDTQYF
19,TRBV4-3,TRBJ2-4,CASSRGALAGGPRGNIQYF
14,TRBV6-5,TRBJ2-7,CASSSTGTPYEQYF
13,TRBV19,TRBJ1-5,CASRPGGNQPQHF
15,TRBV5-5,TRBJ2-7,CASSPTGSGSYEQYF
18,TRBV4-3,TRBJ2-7,CASSQDTTPRRDSYEQYF
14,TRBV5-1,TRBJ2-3,CASRLAGATDTQYF
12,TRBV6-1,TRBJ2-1,CASSELGDEQFF
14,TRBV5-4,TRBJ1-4,CASSFGGGNEKLFF
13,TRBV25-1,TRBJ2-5,CASAGGEGETQYF
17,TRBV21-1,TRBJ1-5,CASSKCGGGTSNQPQHF
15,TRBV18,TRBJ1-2,CASSPRTCRDYGYTF
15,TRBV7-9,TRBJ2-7,CASSLICLASYEQYF
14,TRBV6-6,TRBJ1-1,CASSCRQTNTEAFF
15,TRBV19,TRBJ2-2,CATSRTSGPTGELFF
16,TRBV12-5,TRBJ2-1,CASGVFGTPTYNEQFF
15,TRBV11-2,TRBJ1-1,CASSLSNGQNYEAFF
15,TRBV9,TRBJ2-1,CASSVGASGRNEQFF
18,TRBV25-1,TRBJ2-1,CASSESGTSGTLYNEQFF
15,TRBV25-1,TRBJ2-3,CASSENQEDGHTQYF